This T cell receptor (beta chain) was recovered during a study of cytomegalovirus exposure and HLA in healthy donors. Study-wide results and limits: Segments of the TCR beta V type were, in most cases, productive about 87% or about 30% of the time in an earlier analysis. Later on, an analysis showed TCR association rates differing by HLA locus, with DRB1 the most and HLA-C the fewest.

The germline V gene encodes CDR1 SEHNR and CDR2 FQNEAQ (reference sequence). Trimming at V came to 4 bases and at J to 0 bases, leaving 3 bases not matched to a gene. The length of the CDR3 is 15 residues. Primers for the PCR totalled 60 Vbeta and 13 Jbeta. Method: immunoSEQ multiplex PCR; TCRdb's copy keeps in-frame clones and lacks some. The sample holds fewer than 95,000 clones, about 80% seen once. Details on this clone: Its specificity is unknown.

This chain uses TRBV7-9 with TRBJ1-3; 7 nucleotides align to TRBD1. Sample: PBMCs. The source of this sequence is a man between 25 and 39 years old in good health and CMV-seronegative. This CDR3 is CASSSTGFSGNTIYF. DNA of the CDR3: TGTGCCAGCAGCTCGACAGGGTTCTCTGGAAACACCATATATTTT. Looking up the rest from reference TRBV7-9 and TRBJ1-3 gives the full variable domain: DTGVSQNPRHKITKRGQNVTFRCDPISEHNRLYWYRQTLGQGPEFLTYFQNEAQLEKSRLLSDRFSAERPKGSFSTLEIQRTEQGDSAMYLCASSSTGFSGNTIYFGEGSWLTVV.